The 25 T cell receptor beta chains in this list originate from one sample, sequenced in a study of radiation and T cells in renal cell carcinoma. The table came from immunoSEQ multiplex PCR; TCRdb's copy has only in-frame clones and leaves some out. The table shows around 99,000 clones, with about 79% occurring only once. Time point here: blood 4 weeks post-SBRT, at nephrectomy. Specified treatment: 15 Gy SBRT to primary tumor, nephrectomy 4 weeks later. The sequencing used blood, collected from a patient whose treatment included radiotherapy and nephrectomy. The origin of the receptors is a man aged 60-69 years with renal cell carcinoma.

The J gene is TRBJ2-1, the V gene TRBV4-3; 13 positions match TRBD2. The CDR3 is 21 amino acids. In germline, CDR1 is LGHNA, CDR2 YSLEER. The junction had 17 bases not matched to a gene; V was cut back by 0 bases and J by 6 bases. CDR3 sequence (DNA): TGCGCCAGCAGCCAAGATGTCCTACTAGCGGGAGGGACGAGGGGCCCCAATGAGCAGTTCTTC. This translates into CASSQDVLLAGGTRGPNEQFF.

The V call is TRBV7-8, the J call TRBJ2-5; 10 bases line up with TRBD2. Germline V gene sequence: CDR1 SGHVS, CDR2 FQNEAQ. J gave up 5 bases and V 5 bases, and 11 bases lay outside the gene matches. The CDR3 has 16 amino acids. The CDR3 here is CASSVEVAGGDETQYF. The DNA for the CDR3 is TGTGCCAGCAGCGTCGAAGTAGCGGGAGGTGATGAGACCCAGTACTTC.

This chain connects TRBV5-6 to TRBJ2-5; 9 bases agree with TRBD2. CDR3 length equals 18 residues. Germline-derived CDR1 and CDR2 are SGHDT and YYEEEE. With 4 bases clipped from V and 0 bases from J, the junction kept 13 bases outside the gene matches. This CDR3 is CASSPYSLSGRNQETQYF. CDR3 bases: TGTGCCAGCAGCCCTTATAGCCTCAGCGGGAGGAACCAAGAGACCCAGTACTTC.

A note on this clone: Relative to the germline gene, one junction end is altered; a read error may explain this. The V and J genes are TRBV7-2 and TRBJ2-7; 10 bases align to TRBD2. The CDR3 runs 13 residues. The germline V gene has CDR1 SGHTA and CDR2 FQGNSA. CDR3 sequence (DNA): TGTGCCAGCAGCCTAGCGGGAGCCTACGAGCAGTACTTC. Its translation: CASSLAGAYEQYF.

The chain recombines TRBV4-2 with TRBJ2-1; 10 bases agree with TRBD2. CDR1 LGHNA and CDR2 YNFKEQ come from the germline V gene. The CDR3 is 18 residues long. The trim removed 1 base at V and 4 bases at J, leaving 10 bases unmatched. The chain's CDR3 is CASSQGHRTSGLYNEQFF. The CDR3 region has the DNA TGTGCCAGCAGCCAAGGCCATCGGACTAGCGGTCTATACAATGAGCAGTTCTTC.

The V and J genes are TRBV18 and TRBJ2-1, with 8 bases matching TRBD1. In germline, CDR1 is KGHSH, CDR2 LQKENI. The CDR3 is 16 amino acids. V lost 4 bases, J lost 0 bases, and 5 bases stayed unmatched. CDR3 region: CASSLRTGRSYNEQFF. DNA for the CDR3: TGTGCCAGCTCACTACGGACAGGGCGCTCCTACAATGAGCAGTTCTTC.

This clone appeared a single time. The chain carries TRBV6-5 and TRBJ2-7, with 7 positions matching TRBD1. Germline lookup yields CDR1 MNHEY and CDR2 SVGAGI. The junction had 5 bases not matched to a gene; V was cut back by 3 bases and J by 0 bases. The length of the CDR3 is 15 residues. The DNA for the CDR3 is TGTGCCAGCAGTTATGCGGACAGGAGCTCCTACGAGCAGTACTTC. Translating it yields CASSYADRSSYEQYF.

The rearrangement joins TRBV2 to TRBJ2-3, with D possibly being TRBD2 (6 bases). Germline V gene sequence: CDR1 SNHLY, CDR2 FYNNEI. Trimming left V 4 bases short and J 8 bases short, with 19 bases between. This CDR3 contains 15 residues. In nucleotides, the CDR3 is TGTGCCAGCAGTGTCGACAGCGGGCTCCCTGGTACGCAGTATTTT. Its translation: CASSVDSGLPGTQYF.

The V call is TRBV15, the J call TRBJ2-7; D might be TRBD2 (6 bases). This CDR3 has 15 residues. Germline CDR1 reads LNHNV; CDR2 reads YYDKDF (reference sequence). With 0 bases removed from V and 2 bases from J, the gap between germline ends came to 11 bases. The CDR3 DNA sequence: TGTGCCACCAGCAGAGATTGGGGGGTCCCCTACGAGCAGTACTTC. Translated: CATSRDWGVPYEQYF. The full variable domain, rest sourced from reference TRBV15 and TRBJ2-7, is DAMVIQNPRYQVTQFGKPVTLSCSQTLNHNVMYWYQQKSSQAPKLLFHYYDKDFNNEADTPDNFQSRRPNTSFCFLDIRSPGLGDTAMYLCATSRDWGVPYEQYFGPGTRLTVT.

The J gene is TRBJ2-2, the V gene TRBV4-2, with a tentative D call TRBD2 (7 bases). The V end lost 11 bases, the J end lost 2 bases, and 12 bases lay between the germline ends. Germline lookup yields CDR1 LGHNA and CDR2 YNFKEQ. There are 13 residues in the CDR3. The CDR3 sequence: CASRGGNTGELFF. For the CDR3, the DNA is TGTGCCTCTAGGGGGGGTAACACCGGGGAGCTGTTTTTT.

The chain has TRBV5-1 and TRBJ1-6; D not certain. CDR1 and CDR2 (germline): SGHRS, YFSETQ. V was cut by 4 bases and J by 0 bases, with 20 bases left in between. The CDR3 spans 19 residues. CDR3 in amino acids: CASSPWGPGQSSYNSPLHF. CDR3 coding DNA: TGCGCCAGCAGCCCCTGGGGTCCAGGCCAGAGCTCCTATAATTCACCCCTCCACTTT.

J is TRBJ2-1 and V is TRBV4-3, with 11 positions matching TRBD2. Germline values: CDR1 LGHNA, CDR2 YSLEER. This CDR3 is built from 20 residues. The junction had 15 bases not matched to a gene; V was cut back by 1 base and J by 4 bases. The CDR3 loop is CASSQGGGLGTSGVYNEQFF. The CDR3 DNA sequence: TGCGCCAGCAGCCAAGGCGGTGGTCTTGGGACTAGCGGTGTATACAATGAGCAGTTCTTC.

The J gene is TRBJ2-5, the V gene TRBV7-9; TRBD2 matches 7 bases. There are 15 residues in the CDR3. Germline V CDR1 and CDR2: SEHNR, FQNEAQ (reference sequence). V was clipped by 2 bases and J by 4 bases; unmatched bases: 7. The CDR3 loop is CASSLNLRERETQYF. CDR3 coding DNA: TGTGCCAGCAGCTTAAACTTGCGGGAGCGAGAGACCCAGTACTTC.

V usage is TRBV7-9 and J usage is TRBJ2-2; 7 positions match TRBD1. Trimming removed 6 bases from V and 4 bases from J; junction bases left unmatched: 5. The germline V gene has CDR1 SEHNR and CDR2 FQNEAQ (reference sequence). This CDR3 region has 14 residues. As DNA, the CDR3 is TGTGCCAGCAGTAAGGGACAGACCACCGGGGAGCTGTTTTTT. The encoded protein is CASSKGQTTGELFF.

This clone was seen a few times. This rearrangement joins TRBV10-3 to TRBJ1-1; unclear D gene. Trimming left V 10 bases short and J 0 bases short, with 6 bases between. Germline loops: CDR1 ENHRY, CDR2 SYGVKD. The CDR3 extends over 11 amino acids. As DNA, the CDR3 is TGTGCCAGCCAAATGAACACTGAAGCTTTCTTT. Translated: CASQMNTEAFF.

This chain joins TRBV5-5 and TRBJ2-3; D may be TRBD1 (6 bases). Trimming left V 3 bases short and J 2 bases short, with 13 bases between. CDR3 size: 15 residues. The V gene's germline CDR1 is SGHKS and CDR2 YYEKEE (reference sequence). This CDR3 is CASSSNREFTDTQYF. CDR3 sequence (DNA): TGTGCCAGCAGCTCCAACAGGGAATTCACAGATACGCAGTATTTT. The full variable domain, rest sourced from reference TRBV5-5 and TRBJ2-3, is DAGVTQSPTHLIKTRGQQVTLRCSPISGHKSVSWYQQVLGQGPQFIFQYYEKEERGRGNFPDRFSARQFPNYSSELNVNALLLGDSALYLCASSSNREFTDTQYFGPGTRLTVL.

This clone was observed a few times. The J gene is TRBJ2-1, the V gene TRBV28, with 12 bases aligning to TRBD2. In germline, CDR1 is MDHEN, CDR2 SYDVKM. This CDR3 comprises 18 residues. With 6 bases clipped from V and 6 bases from J, the junction kept 15 bases outside the gene matches. The CDR3 region is CASRRWTSGTSSGNEQFF. In DNA form, the CDR3 reads TGTGCCAGCAGACGGTGGACTAGCGGGACATCGTCGGGCAATGAGCAGTTCTTC.

The chain links TRBV9 to TRBJ1-2, with a weak D call TRBD1 (6 bases). Trimming stripped 5 bases from V and 4 bases from J, with 15 bases between. Per germline, CDR1 SGDLS and CDR2 YYNGEE. The CDR3 runs 14 residues. The CDR3 bases are TGTGCCAGCAGGGGTATCGGACAGAGCTATGGCTACACCTTC. Its protein product is CASRGIGQSYGYTF.

The rearrangement uses TRBV5-1 and TRBJ1-2; D is uncertain. V lost 2 bases and J 6 bases, leaving 14 bases between the germline ends. The CDR3 spans 14 residues. Per the germline V gene, CDR1 is SGHRS and CDR2 is YFSETQ. The CDR3 spells CASSLFRVGDGYTF. Written as DNA, the CDR3 is TGCGCCAGCAGCTTATTTCGGGTCGGCGATGGCTACACCTTC.

This clone was observed a handful of times. V gene TRBV18 combines with J gene TRBJ1-5; 7 positions agree with TRBD1. There are 17 residues in the CDR3. V was clipped by 1 base and J by 0 bases; unmatched bases: 6. Per the germline V gene, CDR1 is KGHSH and CDR2 is LQKENI. Written as DNA, the CDR3 is TGTGCCAGCTCACCACTTGGGACAGCGGATAGCAATCAGCCCCAGCATTTT. Amino acids: CASSPLGTADSNQPQHF.

The V gene is TRBV5-1, the J gene TRBJ1-6; TRBD1 agrees at 7 bases. The CDR3 length is 14 residues. Trimming at V came to 0 bases and at J to 8 bases, leaving 2 bases not matched to a gene. The germline V gene has CDR1 SGHRS and CDR2 YFSETQ. The CDR3 region is CASSLDRGDSPLHF. CDR3 sequence (DNA): TGCGCCAGCAGCTTGGACAGGGGTGATTCACCCCTCCACTTT.

The chain carries TRBV5-1 and TRBJ2-1; D gene ambiguous. This CDR3 is 14 amino acids long. Trimming removed 4 bases at V and 3 bases at J, with 11 bases between. The V gene's germline CDR1 is SGHRS and CDR2 YFSETQ. The CDR3 DNA reads as TGCGCCAGCAGCCCCCTGACCAACTACAATGAGCAGTTCTTC. The encoded protein is CASSPLTNYNEQFF.

In its sample, this clone was seen a few times. The J gene is TRBJ1-1, the V gene TRBV2; no clear D gene. V was shortened by 2 bases and J by 1 base, with 5 bases between the two germline ends. The germline V gene has CDR1 SNHLY and CDR2 FYNNEI. The CDR3 runs to 13 residues. DNA for the CDR3: TGTGCCAGCAGTGAAAACAAGAACACTGAAGCTTTCTTT. This gives the protein CASSENKNTEAFF.

In this sample, this clone turned up once. The V and J genes are TRBV4-1 and TRBJ2-1; D is unclear. The germline CDR1 and CDR2 sequences are MGHRA and YSYEKL. The CDR3 is made up of 16 amino acids. V gave up 4 bases and J gave up 0 bases, with 13 bases separating them. The CDR3 sequence is CASSPLAGRSYNEQFF. The CDR3 region has the DNA TGCGCCAGCAGCCCATTAGCAGGCCGCTCCTACAATGAGCAGTTCTTC.

The rearrangement links TRBV20-1 to TRBJ1-1; no reliable D call. CDR3 length: 11 residues. In germline, CDR1 is DFQATT, CDR2 SNEGSKA (reference sequence). The CDR3 DNA reads TGCGCTGGTCCCCCGAACACTGAAGCTTTCTTT. Amino acid sequence: CAGPPNTEAFF.